The clone carrying this T cell receptor (beta chain) was detected only once. The antigen is not known. This record belongs to a study of shared clonotypes between healthy human individuals. On the study more broadly: Per donor, three plates held CD4 naive cells, three held CD4 memory, two held CD8 naive and one held CD8 memory.

Methods used by the authors: As immunoSEQ supplied junction-only sequences (without quality scores), filtering differed. The data were produced by immunoSEQ multiplex PCR, yet TCRdb's version contains in-frame clones alone and is incomplete. For V, J and clone size, that table is used; D and trimming come from the DNA. The sample consists of under 300,000 clones, 50% to 75% of them appearing once. Caucasian adults living in Nashville, Tennessee, provided all samples. Germline trimming cut 0 bases from V and 12 bases from J; bases unmatched to any gene: 6. The CDR3 is 13 amino acids. Germline loops: CDR1 SNHLY, CDR2 FYNNEI. Study-wide points: Naive subsets usually exceeded memory subsets in estimated richness.

The sample taken for sequencing was memory CD4+ T cells sorted from blood. This sample's subset: CD45RA-negative fraction. This receptor was taken from a man aged 25 to 40 in good health. The V gene is TRBV2, the J gene TRBJ1-1, with 8 bases fitting TRBD1. The CDR3 is CASSEALDRVSFF. The DNA of the CDR3 is TGTGCCAGCAGTGAAGCCTTGGACAGGGTTTCTTTCTTT.